Listed below are T cell receptor beta chains from one sample, sequenced in a study of blood T cell repertoires in COVID-19. Libraries were prepared by immunoSEQ multiplex PCR; TCRdb keeps only in-frame clonotypes and omits some of them. The sample records more than 200,000 clones, more than 85% being singletons. The sample taken for sequencing was peripheral blood. The receptors were gathered from a woman aged 60-75 years with COVID-19, enrolled during active disease. Both conserved end residues are part of each CDR3. A D gene is named only where the DNA matches it firmly. Where a row states a size, it is once, few, many or the class of an expanded clone; other rows omit it.

V gene: TRBV5-1
clone size: .
D gene: TRBD2
J gene: TRBJ2-1
CDR3 protein: CASSPFSGSSYNEQFF
CDR3 DNA: TGCGCCAGCAGCCCGTTTAGCGGGAGCTCCTACAATGAGCAGTTCTTC

V gene: TRBV9
clone size: .
D gene: .
J gene: TRBJ2-1
CDR3 protein: CASSLGGGVHNEQFF
CDR3 DNA: TGTGCCAGCAGCCTAGGGGGGGGTGTCCACAATGAGCAGTTCTTC

V gene: TRBV28
clone size: .
D gene: TRBD2
J gene: TRBJ2-1
CDR3 protein: CASTPSGGLLAGRNEQFF
CDR3 DNA: TGTGCCAGCACCCCTTCCGGAGGCTTACTAGCGGGGCGAAATGAGCAGTTCTTC

V gene: TRBV2
clone size: .
D gene: TRBD2
J gene: TRBJ2-1
CDR3 protein: CASSALGPGTSPSGEQFF
CDR3 DNA: TGTGCCAGCAGCGCCCTAGGTCCCGGGACTAGCCCCTCAGGTGAGCAGTTCTTC

V gene: TRBV5-1
clone size: .
D gene: .
J gene: TRBJ1-6
CDR3 protein: CASMDTSSYNSPLHF
CDR3 DNA: TGCGCCAGCATGGACACGAGCTCCTATAATTCACCCCTCCACTTT

V gene: TRBV7-9
clone size: .
D gene: .
J gene: TRBJ1-1
CDR3 protein: CASRERGSASMNTEAFF
CDR3 DNA: TGTGCCAGCAGAGAACGGGGTTCAGCCTCTATGAACACTGAAGCTTTCTTT

V gene: TRBV19
clone size: .
D gene: .
J gene: TRBJ1-5
CDR3 protein: CACNSGGRNQPQHF
CDR3 DNA: TGTGCCTGTAACTCGGGGGGGCGCAATCAGCCCCAGCATTTT

V gene: TRBV5-1
clone size: many
D gene: TRBD1
J gene: TRBJ2-2
CDR3 protein: CASSPGQGGTGELFF
CDR3 DNA: TGCGCCAGCAGCCCCGGACAGGGGGGCACCGGGGAGCTGTTTTTT

V gene: TRBV30
clone size: .
D gene: .
J gene: TRBJ1-5
CDR3 protein: CAWSGQWNQPQHF
CDR3 DNA: TGTGCCTGGAGCGGACAGTGGAATCAGCCCCAGCATTTT

V gene: TRBV19
clone size: .
D gene: .
J gene: TRBJ1-5
CDR3 protein: CASSMKQYSNQPQHF
CDR3 DNA: TGTGCCAGTAGTATGAAACAGTATAGCAATCAGCCCCAGCATTTT

V gene: TRBV5-1
clone size: .
D gene: .
J gene: TRBJ2-7
CDR3 protein: CASSPQGGYSYEQYF
CDR3 DNA: TGCGCCAGCAGCCCGCAGGGCGGATATTCCTACGAGCAGTACTTC

V gene: TRBV19
clone size: .
D gene: .
J gene: TRBJ1-5
CDR3 protein: CASTEPGLRQPQHF
CDR3 DNA: TGTGCCAGTACCGAACCGGGACTAAGGCAGCCCCAGCATTTT

V gene: TRBV27
clone size: .
D gene: TRBD1
J gene: TRBJ1-5
CDR3 protein: CASSPRTGLQPQHF
CDR3 DNA: TGTGCCAGCAGTCCCCGGACAGGATTACAGCCCCAGCATTTT

V gene: TRBV27
clone size: few
D gene: TRBD2
J gene: TRBJ2-1
CDR3 protein: CASSQTSGRNEQFF
CDR3 DNA: TGTGCCAGCAGTCAGACTAGCGGGAGAAATGAGCAGTTCTTC

V gene: TRBV30
clone size: .
D gene: TRBD1
J gene: TRBJ1-4
CDR3 protein: CAWSVQGRGEKLFF
CDR3 DNA: TGTGCCTGGAGTGTTCAGGGCAGGGGGGAAAAACTGTTTTTT

V gene: TRBV27
clone size: .
D gene: .
J gene: TRBJ1-2
CDR3 protein: CASSFRGLYGYTF
CDR3 DNA: TGTGCCAGCAGTTTCCGGGGTCTCTATGGCTACACCTTC